These T cell receptor beta chains were read from a single sample in a study of beta chain features in type 1 diabetes. The assay was immunoSEQ multiplex PCR, and TCRdb's table has in-frame clones only and misses some. The sample contains more than 350,000 clones, more than 9.5% of which appear only once. Sequenced input: naive CD4+ T cells from blood. These receptors came from a woman between 18 and 30 years old in good health. CDR3s leave out the opening cysteine and the closing phenylalanine or tryptophan.

J gene | V gene | CDR3 protein
TRBJ1-4 | TRBV7-9 | ASSRTANNEKLF
TRBJ2-5 | TRBV7-9 | ASSRQGQETQY
TRBJ2-1 | TRBV6-6 | ASNGGSYNEQF
TRBJ1-1 | TRBV5-1 | ASSLITGTQATEAF
TRBJ2-1 | TRBV18 | ASSPEVPGVFEQF
TRBJ1-2 | TRBV19 | ASSIRGGYT
TRBJ1-6 | TRBV18 | ASSPTGGADSPLH
TRBJ2-5 | TRBV7-9 | ASSLSGTSGQETQY
TRBJ1-5 | TRBV25-1 | ASSGSGAGNQPQH
TRBJ2-7 | TRBV29-1 | SVMLLAGDYEQY
TRBJ2-7 | TRBV6-1 | ASSNWVLGYEQY
TRBJ2-1 | TRBV20-1 | STLNYNEQF
TRBJ1-3 | TRBV29-1 | SVARDDTIY
TRBJ1-1 | TRBV29-1 | SVRTGGTEAF
TRBJ2-1 | TRBV9 | ASSVDAGPWNEQF
TRBJ2-7 | TRBV29-1 | SVFQGTGSEQY
TRBJ2-3 | TRBV5-1 | ASSFRTDTQY
TRBJ2-3 | TRBV15 | ATSRDQRSTDTQY
TRBJ2-1 | TRBV4-2 | ASSQFGRNEQF
TRBJ2-5 | TRBV29-1 | SAPRQGGETQY
TRBJ1-1 | TRBV29-1 | SVVRMRNTEAF
TRBJ1-2 | TRBV9 | ASSPSGGWNYGYT
TRBJ1-4 | TRBV30 | AWSPIDRDEKLF
TRBJ2-3 | TRBV4-3 | ASSQEVGSVGADTQY
TRBJ1-5 | TRBV21-1 | ASSKLRASAEPQH
TRBJ1-1 | TRBV19 | ASSIRDSAF
TRBJ2-5 | TRBV7-9 | ASSLGQVQETQY
TRBJ1-4 | TRBV7-2 | ASSSAMGEKLF
TRBJ1-4 | TRBV9 | ASSVDVATNEKLF
TRBJ2-1 | TRBV28 | ASSSPSRAQF
TRBJ2-1 | TRBV28 | ASSPGGSYNEQF
TRBJ2-5 | TRBV5-1 | ASSKQGQETQY
TRBJ1-2 | TRBV29-1 | SVDGTGTYGYT
TRBJ2-1 | TRBV29-1 | SVGSGLGAPYEQF
TRBJ2-1 | TRBV5-8 | ASSLNKQF
TRBJ2-1 | TRBV28 | ASSLLGDTQYNEQF